This T cell receptor beta chain originates from a study of early T cells in non-severe SARS-CoV-2 infection. Study-level information: Unpaired chains resulted from sequencing bulk RNA of unsorted whole blood. Study findings and constraints: Using VDJdb, the matching emphasized anti-spike CD8 responses while missing private and CD4 specificities.

This CDR3 contains 14 residues. Germline loops: CDR1 DFQATT, CDR2 SNEGSKA (reference sequence). The V gene end was trimmed by 5 bases and the J gene end by 7 bases; junction bases not matched to a gene: 10. Individual cDNA molecules received unique molecular identifiers during library preparation. Each CDR3 protein is one row after TCRdb ran MiXCR on the 5' RACE reads. The table includes some 50,000 distinct CDR3 sequences, about 4% detected once. This clonotype was counted many times. Its target is unknown. Sequencing was carried out using whole blood. This TCR was recovered from an adult who was a healthcare worker with PCR-confirmed SARS-CoV-2 infection or an uninfected control (not recorded which). The genes are TRBV20-1 and TRBJ2-7, with 11 bases lining up with TRBD2. For the CDR3, the DNA is TGCAGTGCTCGCGAACTAGCGGGGGACGGGGAGCAGTACTTC. This codes for CSARELAGDGEQYF.